The TCR beta chain described here comes from a study of blood T cells in healthy people across ages. This CDR3 comprises 14 residues. V lost 5 bases to trimming and J lost 7 bases, with 12 bases between them. Germline loops: CDR1 MNHEY, CDR2 SMNVEV (reference sequence). The sample providers were healthy Caucasian people from Russia, aged about 6 to 90. Isolation recovered at least 6 million PBMCs from every sample. Findings and limits, study-wide: Diversity of TCR beta per million T cells declined in a roughly linear way with age.

Combining a sample-barcoded 5' primer with a J-beta primer mix, a second PCR ran for about 7 to 11 cycles. TCRdb ran MiXCR on the 5' RACE reads and lists one entry per CDR3 protein. The sample has about 1 million distinct CDR3 sequences, 35% to 55% seen once. The table lists this clonotype with a few counts. Its antigen is not known. The source is a woman aged 55 to 70 in good health. The V gene is TRBV27, the J gene TRBJ1-6, with D maybe TRBD1 (6 bases). The sample taken for sequencing was blood. The CDR3: CASSQGGWNSPLHF. The CDR3 nucleotides read TGTGCCAGCAGTCAAGGGGGTTGGAATTCACCCCTCCACTTT.